Below, one TCR beta chain is given with its context. TCR alpha and beta CDR3 regions were amplified from RNA using iRepertoire nested multiplex PCR. TCRdb re-called the multiplex PCR reads with MiXCR, one entry per CDR3 protein. The sample has fewer than 500,000 distinct CDR3 sequences, around 45% seen once. CDR1 is DFQATT and CDR2 is SNEGSKA in the germline V gene (reference sequence). Deletions cut 5 bases from V and 3 bases from J, with 19 bases between. The CDR3 spans 15 residues. This entry is derived from a study of glioma-infiltrating T cells. Looking at the study overall: Blood libraries targeted 4.5- to 10-fold coverage of about 900,000 T cells.

This chain links TRBV20-1 with TRBJ1-2; D is possibly TRBD1 (6 bases). The sequence was obtained from a human donor with low-grade glioma or glioblastoma, undergoing nonglioma brain surgery, or in good health (not recorded which). Sequencing was done on a sample of glioma tissue, nonneoplastic brain tissue, or PBMCs (not recorded which). The CDR3 DNA reads as TGCAGTGCTCCGACCCCAGGGGAGGGTCACTATGGCTACACCTTC. This codes for CSAPTPGEGHYGYTF.